The present TCR beta chain was sequenced within a study of blood T cell repertoires in COVID-19. Across the whole study: Both acute and convalescent COVID-19 samples were obtained from the United States, Italy and Spain. Sample material is recorded as cDNA or gDNA derived from T cells, B-cell-depleted T cells, or PBMCs.

Germline CDR1 is SGHVS and CDR2 is FQNEAQ. Losses at the gene ends were 3 bases for V and 5 bases for J; bases not matched to a gene: 4. The CDR3 is 15 amino acids. This clone was seen just once. In the original processing: Estimation of nucleated cell counts relied on the amplification of reference gene primers. Produced via immunoSEQ multiplex PCR; TCRdb's table is partial and in-frame only. That table is the source of V, J and clone size, and D and trimming were worked out from the DNA. This sample has roughly 90,000 clones; around 84% occur once, and the top ten carry 5.1%. The sequenced material came from peripheral blood. The chain joins TRBV7-8 to TRBJ2-3; 11 nucleotides line up with TRBD1. This clonotype was sampled from a middle-aged man with acute or convalescent COVID-19. The CDR3 nucleotides read TGTGCCAGCAGCTTCATGGGACAGGGGGAAGATACGCAGTATTTT. This encodes CASSFMGQGEDTQYF.